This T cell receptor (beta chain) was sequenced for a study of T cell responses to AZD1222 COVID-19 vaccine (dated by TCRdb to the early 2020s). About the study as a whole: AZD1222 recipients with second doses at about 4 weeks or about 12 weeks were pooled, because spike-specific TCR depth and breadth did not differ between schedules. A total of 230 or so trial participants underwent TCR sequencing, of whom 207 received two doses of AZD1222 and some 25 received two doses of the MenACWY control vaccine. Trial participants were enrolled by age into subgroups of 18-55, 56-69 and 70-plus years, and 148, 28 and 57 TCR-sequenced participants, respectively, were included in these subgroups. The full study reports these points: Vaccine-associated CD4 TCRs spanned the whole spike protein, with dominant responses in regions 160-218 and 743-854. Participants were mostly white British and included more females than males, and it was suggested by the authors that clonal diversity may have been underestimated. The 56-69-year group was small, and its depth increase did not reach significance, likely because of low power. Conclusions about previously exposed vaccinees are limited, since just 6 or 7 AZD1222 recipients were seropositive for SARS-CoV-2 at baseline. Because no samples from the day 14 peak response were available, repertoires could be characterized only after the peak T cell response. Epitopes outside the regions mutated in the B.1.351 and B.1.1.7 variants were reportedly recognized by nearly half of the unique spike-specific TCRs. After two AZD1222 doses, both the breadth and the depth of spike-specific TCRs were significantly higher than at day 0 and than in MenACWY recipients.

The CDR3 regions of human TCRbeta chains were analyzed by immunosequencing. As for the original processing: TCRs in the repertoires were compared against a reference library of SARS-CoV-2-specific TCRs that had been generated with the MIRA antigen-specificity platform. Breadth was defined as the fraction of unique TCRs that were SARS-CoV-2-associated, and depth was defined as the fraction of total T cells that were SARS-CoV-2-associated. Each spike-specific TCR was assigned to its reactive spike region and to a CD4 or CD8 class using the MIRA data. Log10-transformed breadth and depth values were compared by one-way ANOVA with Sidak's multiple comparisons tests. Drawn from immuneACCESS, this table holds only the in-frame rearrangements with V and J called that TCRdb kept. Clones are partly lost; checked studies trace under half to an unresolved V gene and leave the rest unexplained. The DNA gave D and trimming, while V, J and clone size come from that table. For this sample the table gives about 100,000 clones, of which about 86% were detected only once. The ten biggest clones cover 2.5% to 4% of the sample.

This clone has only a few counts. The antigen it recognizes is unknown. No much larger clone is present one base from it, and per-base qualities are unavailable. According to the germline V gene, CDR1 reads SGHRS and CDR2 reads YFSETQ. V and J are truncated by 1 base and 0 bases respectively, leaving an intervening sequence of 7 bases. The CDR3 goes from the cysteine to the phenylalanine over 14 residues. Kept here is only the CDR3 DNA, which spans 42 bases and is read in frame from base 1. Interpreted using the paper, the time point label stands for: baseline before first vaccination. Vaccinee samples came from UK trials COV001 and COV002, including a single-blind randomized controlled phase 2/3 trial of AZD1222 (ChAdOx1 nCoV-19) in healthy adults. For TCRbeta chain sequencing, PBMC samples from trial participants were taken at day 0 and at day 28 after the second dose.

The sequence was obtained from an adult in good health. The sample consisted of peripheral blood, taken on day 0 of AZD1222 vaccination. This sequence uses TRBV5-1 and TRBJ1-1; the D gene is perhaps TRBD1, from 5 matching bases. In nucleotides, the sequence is TGCGCCAGCAGCTTGACAGGCATGAACACTGAAGCTTTCTTT. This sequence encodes CASSLTGMNTEAFF.